These 12 T cell receptor beta chains share one sample of origin, sequenced in a study of T cell responses to AZD1222 COVID-19 vaccine. TCRdb's table, derived via immunoSEQ multiplex PCR, lists solely in-frame clones and lacks some. Found here are 24,000 or so clones, roughly 84% of them singletons; the top ten hold more than 30%. The sequences come from peripheral blood, collected 28 days after the second AZD1222 dose. These receptors were collected from an adult who received the AZD1222 COVID-19 vaccine.

This chain links TRBV5-1 with TRBJ2-3; 12 bases map to TRBD2. CDR1 and CDR2 from the germline V gene are SGHRS and YFSETQ. V lost 4 bases to trimming and J lost 5 bases; unmatched junction nucleotides: 5. There are 15 residues in the CDR3. CDR3 DNA: TGCGCCAGCAGCCTTCTAGCGGGAGGGCAAGATACGCAGTATTTT. This sequence encodes CASSLLAGGQDTQYF.

The chain uses TRBV20-1 and TRBJ1-3; no reliable D call. V was pared by 3 bases and J by 3 bases, with 9 bases between. CDR1 is DFQATT, CDR2 SNEGSKA, per germline (reference sequence). The CDR3 has 13 residues. The CDR3 reads CSASKGGGNTIYF. The CDR3, as DNA: TGCAGTGCTAGTAAGGGTGGTGGAAACACCATATATTTT.

In this sample, this clone turned up once. This chain joins TRBV24-1 and TRBJ1-2; D not certain. The CDR3 sequence is 12 residues long. Germline V CDR1 and CDR2: KGHDR, SFDVKD. Trimming shortened V by 0 bases and J by 4 bases, and 2 bases separated the two germline ends. For the CDR3, the DNA is TGTGCCACCAGTGATTTGTTCTATGGCTACACCTTC. It encodes CATSDLFYGYTF.

The V and J genes are TRBV5-4 and TRBJ2-2; D may be TRBD2 (6 bases). The V end lost 0 bases, the J end lost 3 bases, and 9 bases lay between the germline ends. Germline lookup yields CDR1 SGHNT and CDR2 YYREEE (reference sequence). The CDR3 contains 15 residues. The chain's CDR3 is CASSLGGVDTGELFF. DNA of the CDR3: TGTGCCAGCAGCTTGGGCGGGGTTGACACCGGGGAGCTGTTTTTT. Together with reference TRBV5-4 and TRBJ2-2, the CDR3 gives the full variable domain: ETGVTQSPTHLIKTRGQQVTLRCSSQSGHNTVSWYQQALGQGPQFIFQYYREEENGRGNFPPRFSGLQFPNYSSELNVNALELDDSALYLCASSLGGVDTGELFFGEGSRLTVL.

Only one count was recorded for this clone. This chain joins TRBV27 and TRBJ2-7; 9 nucleotides align to TRBD1. The ends lost 2 bases at V and 1 base at J; junction bases unmatched: 9. The CDR3 loop spans 17 amino acids. The germline CDR1 and CDR2 sequences are MNHEY and SMNVEV (reference sequence). CDR3 coding DNA: TGTGCCAGCAGTTTACATGAACCGGGACAGGGTTCCTACGAGCAGTACTTC. It yields the protein CASSLHEPGQGSYEQYF.

The chain recombines TRBV7-8 with TRBJ2-7, with D possibly matching TRBD1 (7 bases). The CDR3 is 13 residues long. The germline V gene has CDR1 SGHVS and CDR2 FQNEAQ. Between the trimmed V and J ends, which lost 5 bases and 7 bases, there was a span of 15 bases. The CDR3, as DNA: TGTGCCAGCAGCCAAAGGGGGCGGGGAGAGCAGTACTTC. Translation gives CASSQRGRGEQYF.

V and J are TRBV24-1 and TRBJ2-1; D is unclear. This CDR3 contains 13 residues. Germline V gene data show CDR1 as KGHDR and CDR2 as SFDVKD. Trimming stripped 9 bases from V and 0 bases from J, with 8 bases between. DNA of the CDR3: TGTGCCACCGAGGCCGGCTCCTACAATGAGCAGTTCTTC. Protein sequence: CATEAGSYNEQFF.

V is TRBV29-1 and J is TRBJ2-7; D is ambiguous. The CDR3 spans 11 residues. V gave up 0 bases and J gave up 5 bases, with 5 bases separating them. CDR1 is SQVTM, CDR2 ANQGSEA, per germline. The CDR3 region has the DNA TGCAGCGTTGAAGATGGAAACGAGCAGTACTTC. This encodes CSVEDGNEQYF.

This chain connects TRBV28 to TRBJ2-1, with 12 bases fitting TRBD1. The CDR3 extends over 16 amino acids. The germline CDR1 and CDR2 sequences are MDHEN and SYDVKM. Trimming removed 7 bases from V and 6 bases from J; junction bases left unmatched: 10. The CDR3 protein is CASTPGGTGGPNEQFF. As DNA, the CDR3 is TGTGCCAGCACTCCAGGGGGGACAGGGGGCCCCAATGAGCAGTTCTTC.

The rearrangement joins TRBV2 to TRBJ2-2, with 15 nucleotides matching TRBD2. Germline assignment: CDR1 SNHLY and CDR2 FYNNEI. CDR3 size: 16 residues. V lost 9 bases, J lost 6 bases, and 8 bases stayed unmatched. CDR3 amino acids: CARGLAGGPGAGELFF. The DNA for the CDR3 is TGTGCCAGAGGACTAGCGGGAGGGCCGGGGGCCGGGGAGCTGTTTTTT.

The rearrangement uses TRBV18 and TRBJ2-1, with 14 bases that match TRBD2. There are 16 residues in the CDR3. V trimming: 6 bases; J trimming: 7 bases; junction bases outside the gene matches: 8. Per the germline V gene, CDR1 is KGHSH and CDR2 is LQKENI. CDR3 in DNA: TGTGCCAGCTCCCTGACTAGCGGGAGGGCGGGTAATGAGCAGTTCTTC. As protein: CASSLTSGRAGNEQFF.

The genes are TRBV18 and TRBJ1-5; 9 positions agree with TRBD1. The CDR3 is 14 amino acids. J was trimmed by 7 bases and V by 6 bases; bases with no gene match: 7. Germline V gives CDR1 KGHSH, CDR2 LQKENI. The CDR3 protein is CASSPGTGQQPQHF. CDR3 in DNA: TGTGCCAGCTCTCCCGGGACAGGGCAGCAGCCCCAGCATTTT.